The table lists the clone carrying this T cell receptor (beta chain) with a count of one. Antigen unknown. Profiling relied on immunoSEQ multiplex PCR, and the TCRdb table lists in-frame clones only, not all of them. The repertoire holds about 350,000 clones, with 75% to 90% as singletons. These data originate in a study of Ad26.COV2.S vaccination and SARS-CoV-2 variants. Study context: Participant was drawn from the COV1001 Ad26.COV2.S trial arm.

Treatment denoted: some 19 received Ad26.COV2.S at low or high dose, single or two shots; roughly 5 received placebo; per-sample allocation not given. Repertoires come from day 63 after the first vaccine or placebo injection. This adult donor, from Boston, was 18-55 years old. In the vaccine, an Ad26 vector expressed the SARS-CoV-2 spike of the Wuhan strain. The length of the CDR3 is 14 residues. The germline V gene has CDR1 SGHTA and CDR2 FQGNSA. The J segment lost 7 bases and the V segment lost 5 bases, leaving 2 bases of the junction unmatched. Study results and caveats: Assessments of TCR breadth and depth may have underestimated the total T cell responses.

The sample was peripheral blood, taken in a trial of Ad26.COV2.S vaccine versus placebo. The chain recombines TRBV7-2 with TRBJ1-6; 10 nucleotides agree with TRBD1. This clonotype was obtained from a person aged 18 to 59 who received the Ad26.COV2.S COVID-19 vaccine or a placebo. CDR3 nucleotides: TGTGCCAGCAGCCGGACAGGGGGAAATTCACCCCTCCACTTT. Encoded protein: CASSRTGGNSPLHF. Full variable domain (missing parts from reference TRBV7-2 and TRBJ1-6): GAGVSQSPSNKVTEKGKDVELRCDPISGHTALYWYRQSLGQGLEFLIYFQGNSAPDKSGLPSDRFSAERTGGSVSTLTIQRTQQEDSAVYLCASSRTGGNSPLHFGNGTRLTVT.